The rows below give T cell receptor beta chains drawn from one sample of a study of Graves' ophthalmopathy and Graves' hyperthyroidism. From the multiplex PCR reads, TCRdb called clonotypes with MiXCR, one entry per CDR3 protein. The sample consists of hundreds of thousands of distinct CDR3 sequences, roughly 15% of them appearing once. Sequenced: peripheral blood. The receptors here all came from a woman in her late teens or twenties with stable Graves' hyperthyroidism. The CDR3 runs from the conserved cysteine through the conserved F or W. Each record gives: V gene, clone size, D gene, CDR3 length, J gene, CDR3 DNA, CDR3 protein. The D gene is left open where the match is weak. Size is omitted from some rows. Given values are once, few, many or a class for expanded clones.

v_call: TRBV7-8; clone_size: .; d_call: .; cdr3_length: 14; j_call: TRBJ2-5; cdr3_nt: TGTGCCAGCAGCGCCCCGGGGGGCGAGGAGACCCAGTACTTC; cdr3_aa: CASSAPGGEETQYF
v_call: TRBV3-1; clone_size: .; d_call: TRBD1; cdr3_length: 14; j_call: TRBJ1-5; cdr3_nt: TGTGCCAGCAGTCCCGGGACAGGCGGAGAGCCCCAGCATTTT; cdr3_aa: CASSPGTGGEPQHF
v_call: TRBV6-5; clone_size: many; d_call: .; cdr3_length: 15; j_call: TRBJ2-7; cdr3_nt: TGTGCCAGCAGTTACCCCCCCACCCTAACCTACGAGCAGTACTTC; cdr3_aa: CASSYPPTLTYEQYF
v_call: TRBV29-1; clone_size: .; d_call: .; cdr3_length: 14; j_call: TRBJ2-7; cdr3_nt: TGCAGCGTCGTCAGGGCCGGGGGCCTCTACGAGCAGTACTTC; cdr3_aa: CSVVRAGGLYEQYF
v_call: TRBV24-1; clone_size: many; d_call: TRBD1; cdr3_length: 12; j_call: TRBJ1-2; cdr3_nt: TGTGCCACCATGGACAGGGCCCGCGGCTACACCTTC; cdr3_aa: CATMDRARGYTF
v_call: TRBV18; clone_size: .; d_call: .; cdr3_length: 17; j_call: TRBJ1-1; cdr3_nt: TGTGCCAGCTCACCACTTGGGGTAGGGGGTCGGAACACTGAAGCTTTCTTT; cdr3_aa: CASSPLGVGGRNTEAFF
v_call: TRBV12-3/TRBV12-4; clone_size: many; d_call: TRBD1; cdr3_length: 15; j_call: TRBJ1-2; cdr3_nt: TGTGCCAGCAGTTCCGCGGCAGGGGGGGTCTATGGCTACACCTTC; cdr3_aa: CASSSAAGGVYGYTF
v_call: TRBV12-3/TRBV12-4; clone_size: many; d_call: .; cdr3_length: 14; j_call: TRBJ1-1; cdr3_nt: TGTGCCAGCACCCCCGACAGGTTATACACTGAAGCTTTCTTT; cdr3_aa: CASTPDRLYTEAFF
v_call: TRBV5-4; clone_size: many; d_call: .; cdr3_length: 14; j_call: TRBJ2-5; cdr3_nt: TGTGCCAGCAGCCGTGGGGGGAGCCAAGAGACCCAGTACTTC; cdr3_aa: CASSRGGSQETQYF
v_call: TRBV20-1; clone_size: many; d_call: TRBD1; cdr3_length: 15; j_call: TRBJ2-5; cdr3_nt: TGCAGTGCTAGAGTGGACAGGGTTTTTCAAGAGACCCAGTACTTC; cdr3_aa: CSARVDRVFQETQYF
v_call: TRBV7-3; clone_size: many; d_call: .; cdr3_length: 13; j_call: TRBJ1-1; cdr3_nt: TGTGCCAGCAGCTCGGCAGGGCACACTGAAGCTTTCTTT; cdr3_aa: CASSSAGHTEAFF